This T cell receptor (beta chain) stems from a study of shared T cell receptors in the human thymus. Assay: immunoSEQ multiplex PCR; the TCRdb copy retains only in-frame clones and omits some. The sample has roughly 700,000 clones, around 87% seen once. Per the germline V gene, CDR1 is SGHVT and CDR2 is SQSDAQ. The CDR3 contains 12 residues. Trimming removed 8 bases from V and 5 bases from J, with 12 bases in between. These sequences were also reported in another study, on human thymus T cells. That source adds: Donor material was obtained from healthy Finnish infants undergoing corrective surgery for congenital heart defects. The source of the thymus tissue was resections taken during corrective heart surgery. Thymic and blood repertoires appeared to show biased V and J gene usage. Unrelated individuals had highly overlapping thymic repertoires, as reported in related research.

The V gene is TRBV7-4, the J gene TRBJ1-1, with D tentatively TRBD1 (6 bases). This TCR was sampled from a boy under three years old with a congenital heart defect. Sequenced input: thymocytes. In nucleotides, the CDR3 is TGTGCCAGCCGGAGGGGGGGGACTGAAGCTTTCTTT. The encoded protein is CASRRGGTEAFF.